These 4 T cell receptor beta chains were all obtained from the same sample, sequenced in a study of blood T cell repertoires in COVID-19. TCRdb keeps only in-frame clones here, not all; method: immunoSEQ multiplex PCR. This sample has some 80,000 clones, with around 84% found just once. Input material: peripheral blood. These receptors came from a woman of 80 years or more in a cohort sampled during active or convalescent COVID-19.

The CDR3 nucleotides read TGCGCCAGCAGCCCGGACAGGGGATTTGTTCAGTTCTTC. Translated: CASSPDRGFVQFF. The chain combines TRBV5-1 with TRBJ2-1; 9 bases align to TRBD1. The junction had 9 bases not matched to a gene; V was cut back by 4 bases and J by 13 bases. Germline CDR1 SGHRS, CDR2 YFSETQ. The CDR3 spans 13 residues.

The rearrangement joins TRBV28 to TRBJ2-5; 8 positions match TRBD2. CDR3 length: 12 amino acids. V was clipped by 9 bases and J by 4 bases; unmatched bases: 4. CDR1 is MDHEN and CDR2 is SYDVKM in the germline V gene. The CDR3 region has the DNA TGTGCCAGTACGGGAGGGATAGAGACCCAGTACTTC. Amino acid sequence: CASTGGIETQYF.

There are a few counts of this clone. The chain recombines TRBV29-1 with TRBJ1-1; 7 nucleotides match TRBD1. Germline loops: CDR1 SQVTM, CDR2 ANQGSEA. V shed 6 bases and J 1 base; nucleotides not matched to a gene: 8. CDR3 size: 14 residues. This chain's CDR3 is CSVDRGTANTEAFF. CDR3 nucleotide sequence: TGCAGCGTCGACCGAGGGACAGCGAACACTGAAGCTTTCTTT.

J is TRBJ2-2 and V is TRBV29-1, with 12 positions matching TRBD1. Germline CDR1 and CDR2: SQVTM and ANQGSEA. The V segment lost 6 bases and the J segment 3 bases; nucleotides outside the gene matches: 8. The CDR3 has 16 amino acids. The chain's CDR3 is CSVARDRGQYTGELFF. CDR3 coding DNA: TGCAGCGTCGCCCGGGACAGGGGGCAGTACACCGGGGAGCTGTTTTTT.